The entry that follows covers one T cell receptor (beta chain) sequence. With a J-beta primer mix and a sample-barcoded 5' primer, a second PCR ran about 6 to 11 cycles. Carrying 12 random nucleotides, a template-switch adaptor labeled each individual cDNA molecule. MiXCR, run by TCRdb on the 5' RACE reads, gives a single entry per CDR3 protein. The sample yields some 760,000 distinct CDR3 sequences, roughly 25% seen once. CDR3 size: 15 residues. Germline values: CDR1 MGHRA, CDR2 YSYEKL. This specimen belongs to a study of blood T cells in healthy people across ages. These sequences were also reported in another study, on T cells of mothers and their children. As that report states: The study sampled three healthy Caucasian mothers and their six children.

The chain has TRBV4-1 and TRBJ2-5, with 10 bases fitting TRBD1. Gene TRBJ2-7 matches the end of the DNA better, so the J call may be wrong. This receptor was identified in a boy younger than 18 in good health. The sequenced sample consisted of blood. CDR3 loop: CASSPGQGDSYEQYF. The CDR3 DNA sequence: TGCGCCAGCAGCCCCGGACAGGGGGACTCCTACGAGCAGTACTTC.